This T cell receptor beta chain was documented in a study of shared clonotypes between healthy human individuals. Germline V CDR1 and CDR2: MGHRA, YSYEKL. The CDR3 covers 14 residues. V shed 4 bases and J 4 bases; nucleotides not matched to a gene: 3. Concerning this clone: What it binds is not known.

The method was immunoSEQ multiplex PCR; TCRdb's version includes in-frame clones alone and lacks a portion of them. This repertoire shows approximately 320,000 clones, around 86% found once; its top ten account for around 15%. General study points: Naive subsets, compared against memory subsets, generally had larger estimated richness values.

This TCR was sampled from a man between 18 and 29 years old in good health. This chain joins TRBV4-1 and TRBJ2-5; 10 bases agree with TRBD1. Sequenced sample: memory CD8+ T cells sorted from blood. Subset denoted: CD45RO+ cells pooled with CCR7-negative TemRA cells. CDR3 residues: CASSPRTGGETQYF. The CDR3 DNA follows: TGCGCCAGCAGCCCGAGGACAGGGGGAGAGACCCAGTACTTC.